This entry lists 8 T cell receptor beta chains sequenced from one sample in a study of shared T cell receptors in the human thymus. Generated by immunoSEQ multiplex PCR, the TCRdb table keeps only in-frame clones and is missing some. The sample has about 660,000 clones; 70% to 90% are singletons. In addition, the sample was reused for a study of human thymus T cells.

Sequenced input: thymocytes. These receptors were taken from a boy under three years old with a congenital heart defect.

The CDR3 DNA follows: TGCGCCAGCAGCTTGGAACTAGCGCATGCCTCCTACGAGCAGTACTTC. This gives the protein CASSLELAHASYEQYF. The V call is TRBV5-1, the J call TRBJ2-7; 7 nucleotides align to TRBD2. Germline V gene sequence: CDR1 SGHRS, CDR2 YFSETQ. The CDR3 consists of 16 residues. V lost 0 bases, J lost 0 bases, and 6 bases stayed unmatched.

This clone was found a few times. This rearrangement joins TRBV29-1 to TRBJ2-5, with D perhaps TRBD1 (5 bases). Germline lookup yields CDR1 SQVTM and CDR2 ANQGSEA. V shed 8 bases and J shed 1 base, with 11 bases lying between them. This CDR3 has 12 residues. CDR3 sequence: CSTGRFQETQYF. The CDR3 DNA is TGCAGCACAGGACGGTTCCAAGAGACCCAGTACTTC.

The chain combines TRBV2 with TRBJ2-5; 11 nucleotides line up with TRBD2. V lost 3 bases and J lost 4; bases outside the gene matches: 7. Germline V gives CDR1 SNHLY, CDR2 FYNNEI. The CDR3 contains 16 residues. CDR3 loop: CASSDRVAGGRETQYF. The DNA of the CDR3 is TGTGCCAGCAGTGATCGGGTAGCGGGAGGGCGAGAGACCCAGTACTTC.

The chain is built from TRBV2 and TRBJ2-1; 7 positions match TRBD2. The germline CDR1 and CDR2 sequences are SNHLY and FYNNEI. This CDR3 comprises 16 residues. V lost 1 base and J lost 10; bases outside the gene matches: 13. DNA of the CDR3: TGTGCCAGCAGTGAAGACGGGAGGTCCATTTACGAGGAGCAGTTCTTC. It is translated as CASSEDGRSIYEEQFF.

The chain couples TRBV27 to TRBJ2-1; the D gene is possibly TRBD1 (7 bases). The V gene lost 8 bases and the J gene lost 0 bases, with 20 bases spanning the gap. CDR1 and CDR2 from the germline V gene are MNHEY and SMNVEV (reference sequence). The CDR3 is 17 amino acids. In nucleotides, the CDR3 is TGTGCCAGCCAAGTAGGGGGCAAGGGGGGCTCCTACAATGAGCAGTTCTTC. This sequence encodes CASQVGGKGGSYNEQFF.

DNA of the CDR3: TGTGCCAGCAGCTTGAGCGGTCGACAGGGGGCCTTTCAGCCCCAGCATTTT. Its protein product is CASSLSGRQGAFQPQHF. The chain uses TRBV11-3 and TRBJ1-5; 10 bases map to TRBD1. The V gene's germline CDR1 is SGHNT and CDR2 YENEEA. V trimming: 3 bases; J trimming: 6 bases; junction bases outside the gene matches: 11. The CDR3 extends over 17 amino acids.

The chain carries TRBV2 and TRBJ2-7; maybe TRBD1 (6 bases). Germline CDR1 is SNHLY and CDR2 is FYNNEI. V lost 6 bases and J lost 0, with 15 bases in between. This CDR3 spans 15 amino acids. Here the CDR3 reads CASSPRGRSSYEQYF. CDR3 nucleotides: TGTGCCAGCAGCCCCAGGGGTCGGAGCTCCTACGAGCAGTACTTC.

The V gene is TRBV18, the J gene TRBJ2-7; D is perhaps TRBD2 (5 bases). Looked up from germline, CDR1 is KGHSH and CDR2 is LQKENI. The CDR3 extends over 15 amino acids. V was shortened by 1 base and J by 6 bases, with 16 bases between the two germline ends. The CDR3, as DNA: TGTGCCAGCTCACCACGGACTGACGAACGGGGCGAGCAGTACTTC. As protein: CASSPRTDERGEQYF.